The 20 T cell receptor beta chains below come from one sample, sequenced in a study of T cell responses to AZD1222 COVID-19 vaccine. The repertoire was sequenced with immunoSEQ multiplex PCR; TCRdb's copy has only in-frame clones and lacks some. This table has about 160,000 clones, about nine tenths appearing once. Source: peripheral blood, taken on day 0 of AZD1222 vaccination. These receptors all stem from an adult in good health.

This chain links TRBV28 with TRBJ1-2, with D tentatively TRBD1 (5 bases). Trimming shortened V by 6 bases and J by 0 bases, and 14 bases separated the two germline ends. This CDR3 contains 15 residues. Germline V CDR1 and CDR2: MDHEN, SYDVKM. CDR3 in amino acids: CASRRWDGTNYGYTF. The CDR3 nucleotides are TGTGCCAGCAGGCGATGGGACGGGACTAACTATGGCTACACCTTC.

This clone was seen a handful of times. This chain joins TRBV2 and TRBJ1-1; no firm D call. Germline V gene sequence: CDR1 SNHLY, CDR2 FYNNEI. V dropped 4 bases and J dropped 8 bases, with 23 bases sitting between them. The CDR3 runs 16 residues. The CDR3 here is CASSARDKNSGLEAFF. As DNA, the CDR3 is TGTGCCAGCAGTGCTCGAGACAAAAACAGTGGACTAGAAGCTTTCTTT.

Notes on this clone: The junction departs from the called germline gene at one end, perhaps through a read error. The rearrangement joins TRBV11-2 to TRBJ2-7, with unresolved D. The CDR3 loop spans 14 amino acids. Germline V gene data show CDR1 as SGHAT and CDR2 as FQNNGV. The DNA for the CDR3 is TGTGCCAGCAGCTTGACTGCCGCATCCTCCGAGCAGTACTTC. Its translation: CASSLTAASSEQYF.

This rearrangement joins TRBV5-1 to TRBJ2-3; either TRBD1 or TRBD2 may supply D (5 bases each). CDR3 length: 14 residues. Germline-derived CDR1 and CDR2 are SGHRS and YFSETQ. Trimming removed 3 bases at V and 0 bases at J, with 8 bases between. CDR3 loop: CASSYRDSTDTQYF. The DNA of the CDR3 is TGCGCCAGCAGCTACCGGGACAGCACAGATACGCAGTATTTT.

The chain carries TRBV6-2 or TRBV6-3 and TRBJ2-7, with TRBD2 matching 9 bases. The ends lost 6 bases at V and 4 bases at J; junction bases unmatched: 10. Germline lookup yields CDR1 MNHEY and CDR2 SVGEGT. This CDR3 has 15 amino acids. The CDR3 nucleotides are TGTGCCAGCAGCACCTTTAGCGGGAGTCGATACGAGCAGTACTTC. Amino acid sequence: CASSTFSGSRYEQYF.

This clone was seen only a few times. The chain uses TRBV7-9 and TRBJ1-1; weak D call: TRBD1 (5 bases). The CDR3 spans 13 residues. Per the germline V gene, CDR1 is SEHNR and CDR2 is FQNEAQ (reference sequence). V was pared by 5 bases and J by 4 bases, with 11 bases between. CDR3 protein: CASSTDRGTEAFF. CDR3 coding DNA: TGTGCCAGCAGCACTGATAGGGGCACTGAAGCTTTCTTT.

This clone was found a few times. V usage is TRBV11-3 and J usage is TRBJ2-7, with a tentative D call TRBD1 (6 bases). CDR1 and CDR2 (germline): SGHNT, YENEEA. The CDR3 totals 16 residues. V was pared by 5 bases and J by 9 bases, with 26 bases between. DNA for the CDR3: TGTGCCAGCAGCCAAACCACAGGGACCTCTTCTGGTATGCAGTACTTC. Protein: CASSQTTGTSSGMQYF.

The chain combines TRBV15 with TRBJ2-5, with a weak D call TRBD2 (5 bases). The CDR3 has 15 amino acids. Germline CDR1 reads LNHNV; CDR2 reads YYDKDF (reference sequence). V shed 0 bases and J shed 4 bases, with 12 bases lying between them. CDR3 nucleotides: TGTGCCACCAGCAGAGATCCCCGGGGTTCAGAGACCCAGTACTTC. Amino acids: CATSRDPRGSETQYF.

This chain links TRBV11-2 with TRBJ1-2; D possibly corresponds to TRBD1 (5 bases). Deletions cut 5 bases from V and 1 base from J, with 8 bases between. This CDR3 has 13 residues. Germline CDR1 SGHAT, CDR2 FQNNGV. CDR3 in amino acids: CASSQQVNYGYTF. The CDR3 nucleotides read TGTGCCAGCAGCCAACAGGTTAACTATGGCTACACCTTC. Full variable domain (outside the CDR3, taken from reference TRBV11-2 and TRBJ1-2): EAGVAQSPRYKIIEKRQSVAFWCNPISGHATLYWYQQILGQGPKLLIQFQNNGVVDDSQLPKDRFSAERLKGVDSTLKIQPAKLEDSAVYLCASSQQVNYGYTFGSGTRLTVV.

In this sample, this clone turned up once. The chain joins TRBV15 to TRBJ2-5; the D is unclear. Germline CDR1 and CDR2: LNHNV and YYDKDF (reference sequence). Trimming took off 1 base at V and 5 bases at J, with 17 bases between the two ends. The length of the CDR3 is 16 residues. The chain's CDR3 is CATSRGTDLGKETQYF. The CDR3 DNA sequence: TGTGCCACCAGCAGAGGCACGGACCTGGGGAAGGAGACCCAGTACTTC.

V usage is TRBV10-1 and J usage is TRBJ1-1, with no clear D. CDR1 and CDR2 from the germline V gene are WNHNN and SYGVQD (reference sequence). Trimming cost V 5 bases and J 0 bases, with 7 bases left between them. The CDR3 is 13 residues long. CDR3 in amino acids: CASSLGMNTEAFF. CDR3 sequence (DNA): TGCGCCAGCAGTCTAGGAATGAACACTGAAGCTTTCTTT.

This rearrangement joins TRBV30 to TRBJ1-1; no reliable D call. The CDR3 covers 14 residues. Germline CDR1 reads GTSNPN; CDR2 reads SVGIG (reference sequence). Trimming removed 5 bases at V and 0 bases at J, with 13 bases between. This CDR3 reads CAWDPFGLNTEAFF. For the CDR3, the DNA is TGTGCCTGGGATCCGTTTGGATTGAACACTGAAGCTTTCTTT.

The chain has TRBV7-9 and TRBJ1-2; 7 nucleotides line up with TRBD1. V was clipped by 5 bases and J by 2 bases; unmatched bases: 5. CDR3 length equals 14 residues. Germline CDR1 is SEHNR and CDR2 is FQNEAQ (reference sequence). The CDR3 loop reads CASSAGQANYGYTF. The CDR3 DNA sequence: TGTGCCAGCAGCGCAGGACAGGCGAACTATGGCTACACCTTC.

The sample holds one count of this clone. CDR3: CASSPPTGAGNTIYF. For the CDR3, the DNA is TGCGCCAGCAGCCCCCCCACGGGGGCTGGAAACACCATATATTTT. This chain joins TRBV4-1 and TRBJ1-3, with D maybe TRBD1 (5 bases). CDR1 is MGHRA and CDR2 is YSYEKL in the germline V gene. V was pared by 4 bases and J by 2 bases, with 12 bases between. The CDR3 loop spans 15 amino acids.

A word on this clone: The sample contains more than one DNA sequence encoding this CDR3. The V call is TRBV5-1, the J call TRBJ2-3; no clear D. The CDR3 is made up of 11 amino acids. CDR1 is SGHRS, CDR2 YFSETQ, per germline. With 5 bases removed from V and 3 bases from J, the gap between germline ends came to 4 bases. Here the CDR3 reads CASSFTDTQYF. CDR3 bases: TGCGCCAGCAGTTTTACAGATACGCAGTATTTT.

The chain recombines TRBV4-3 with TRBJ2-6; D unclear. The CDR3 consists of 14 residues. Germline lookup yields CDR1 LGHNA and CDR2 YSLEER. Trimming took 5 bases from V and 1 from J, leaving 6 bases between them. This CDR3 is CASSERSGANVLTF. The CDR3 nucleotides read TGCGCCAGCAGCGAAAGGTCTGGGGCCAACGTCCTGACTTTC.

On this clone itself: Other DNA sequences in this specimen translate into the identical CDR3. This chain uses TRBV18 with TRBJ1-2; a weak D match, TRBD1 (5 bases). The germline gives CDR1 KGHSH, CDR2 LQKENI. The V gene lost 0 bases and the J gene lost 3 bases, with 5 bases spanning the gap. This CDR3 contains 13 residues. This CDR3 reads CASSPPGDYGYTF. For the CDR3, the DNA is TGTGCCAGCTCACCACCGGGGGACTATGGCTACACCTTC. Full variable domain (remainder filled in from reference TRBV18 and TRBJ1-2): NAGVMQNPRHLVRRRGQEARLRCSPMKGHSHVYWYRQLPEEGLKFMVYLQKENIIDESGMPKERFSAEFPKEGPSILRIQQVVRGDSAAYFCASSPPGDYGYTFGSGTRLTVV.

This clone was counted a few times. This rearrangement joins TRBV7-9 to TRBJ2-7; 7 bases agree with TRBD1. V trimming: 5 bases; J trimming: 2 bases; junction bases outside the gene matches: 3. In germline, CDR1 is SEHNR, CDR2 FQNEAQ (reference sequence). This CDR3 contains 13 residues. CDR3 in amino acids: CASSRQGPYEQYF. CDR3 sequence (DNA): TGTGCCAGCAGCCGACAGGGCCCCTACGAGCAGTACTTC.

The genes are TRBV18 and TRBJ2-7; 9 positions match TRBD2. The CDR3 is 15 residues long. V dropped 6 bases and J dropped 5; count of bases not matched to a gene: 11. Germline V gene sequence: CDR1 KGHSH, CDR2 LQKENI. CDR3 loop: CASSPTRTSVNEQYF. The CDR3 DNA follows: TGTGCCAGCTCGCCAACCCGGACTAGCGTAAACGAGCAGTACTTC.

In DNA, the CDR3 is TGTGCCAGCAGCCCCAATGGAGGGGTTGACTATGGCTACACCTTC. This translates into CASSPNGGVDYGYTF. This chain connects TRBV5-4 to TRBJ1-2, with a tentative D call TRBD1 (5 bases). The germline CDR1 and CDR2 sequences are SGHNT and YYREEE (reference sequence). V gave up 4 bases and J gave up 3 bases, with 16 bases separating them. This CDR3 is built from 15 residues.